This T cell receptor (beta chain) was found in a study of long-term antiretroviral therapy in people with HIV. Study information: Of all samples, the earliest predate the 2015 immediate-ART recommendation by about a decade. Study-level findings and limits: Compared with controls, HIV repertoires showed narrower CDR3 length ranges. Transplant-donor-level diversity was not reached after ART, though diversity increased.

This CDR3 is 16 amino acids long. Germline V gene lookup returns CDR1 SGHVS and CDR2 FQNEAQ. J gave up 2 bases and V 2 bases, and 4 bases lay outside the gene matches. Per donor, a minimum of one pre-ART and a minimum of two post-ART PBMC samples were available. With respect to this clone: Its antigen is as yet unknown.

Sequencing used immunoSEQ v3.0 at survey level. Assay: immunoSEQ multiplex PCR; the TCRdb copy retains only in-frame clones and omits some. The sample shows approximately 30,000 clones, over 80% of them seen only once. The sample in question was unsorted PBMCs, obtained 0.4 years after starting antiretroviral therapy. This chain connects TRBV7-8 to TRBJ2-1; TRBD2 matches 9 bases. The receptor comes from a man in his late teens or twenties with HIV. The CDR3, as DNA: TGTGCCAGCAGCTTAACCGCGGGAGGGCCCTACAATGAGCAGTTCTTC. It encodes CASSLTAGGPYNEQFF.